This T cell receptor (beta chain) was found in a study of blood T cell repertoires in COVID-19. About the research overall: Specimens from acute and convalescent COVID-19 originated in the United States, Italy and Spain.

Each participant's cohort was designated according to participant-reported clinical history. CDR1 is SGHRS and CDR2 is YFSETQ in the germline V gene. CDR3 length: 13 residues. Trimming removed 2 bases from V and 4 bases from J, with 6 bases in between. Authors' analysis steps: Cell counts per sample came from amplifying reference gene primers. Method: immunoSEQ multiplex PCR; TCRdb's copy keeps in-frame clones and lacks some. V, J and clone size derive from that table, while D and trimming were established from the DNA sequence. The data hold a few hundred thousand clones, with about 88% observed a single time. This clone has only a few counts.

This chain joins TRBV5-1 and TRBJ2-2, with D tentatively TRBD2 (5 bases). The sample was PBMCs or T cells enriched from blood (not recorded which). The sequence was collected from a woman in her thirties who had recovered from COVID-19. The CDR3 spells CASSFEGTGELFF. The CDR3 bases are TGCGCCAGCAGCTTTGAGGGCACCGGGGAGCTGTTTTTT.